Following are 16 T cell receptor beta chains from one sample sequenced in a study of Ad26.COV2.S vaccination and SARS-CoV-2 variants. Sequencing used immunoSEQ multiplex PCR; TCRdb keeps in-frame clones, though not all of them. The profile covers 330,000 or so clones, with under 90% appearing a single time and roughly 6% taken by the ten largest. Specified treatment: 15 to 20 received Ad26.COV2.S at low or high dose, single or two shots; about 5 received placebo; per-sample allocation not given. Vaccine and placebo recipients were sampled on day 63 after the first injection. The source was peripheral blood, collected in a trial of Ad26.COV2.S vaccine versus placebo. Receptor source: a person aged 18-60 years who received the Ad26.COV2.S COVID-19 vaccine or a placebo.

The chain uses TRBV6-5 and TRBJ1-2; D gene uncertain. CDR1 and CDR2 from the germline V gene are MNHEY and SVGAGI. This CDR3 is built from 10 residues. Trimming removed 6 bases from V and 4 bases from J, with 3 bases in between. CDR3 protein: CASRGYGYTF. The CDR3 DNA reads as TGTGCCAGCAGGGGCTATGGCTACACCTTC.

The gene calls are TRBV7-2 and TRBJ2-3, with no clear D. The CDR3 is 15 residues long. Germline assignment: CDR1 SGHTA and CDR2 FQGNSA. With 0 bases removed from V and 2 bases from J, the gap between germline ends came to 9 bases. The CDR3 loop reads CASSLAQQYTDTQYF. For the CDR3, the DNA is TGTGCCAGCAGCTTAGCACAGCAGTACACAGATACGCAGTATTTT.

The V call is TRBV6-2 or TRBV6-3, the J call TRBJ2-7; TRBD1 might be the D (6 bases). The CDR3 runs 14 residues. Trimming stripped 5 bases from V and 2 bases from J, with 13 bases between. Germline assignment: CDR1 MNHEY and CDR2 SVGEGT. The CDR3, as DNA: TGTGCCAGCAGTAAAATAGGGGGAACCTACGAGCAGTACGTC. Translated: CASSKIGGTYEQYV.

This clone has more than one count but fewer than ten. This chain links TRBV11-3 with TRBJ2-3; D is ambiguous. Trimming removed 5 bases from V and 5 bases from J, with 11 bases in between. The CDR3 totals 13 residues. Germline V gene data show CDR1 as SGHNT and CDR2 as YENEEA. CDR3 region: CASSPNWGDTQYF. The CDR3 DNA reads TGTGCCAGCAGCCCCAACTGGGGAGATACGCAGTATTTT.

The chain links TRBV2 to TRBJ1-1; TRBD1 is a possible D gene (6 bases). Germline V gene lookup returns CDR1 SNHLY and CDR2 FYNNEI. The CDR3 runs to 16 residues. Trimming removed 3 bases at V and 2 bases at J, with 16 bases between. The CDR3, as DNA: TGTGCCAGCAGTGATTCGGGGGACGGGGGCAACACTGAAGCTTTCTTT. Its translation: CASSDSGDGGNTEAFF.

This rearrangement joins TRBV6-2 or TRBV6-3 to TRBJ1-5; possibly TRBD1 for D (5 bases). The CDR3 spans 17 residues. V lost 0 bases and J 1 base, leaving 13 bases between the germline ends. Germline CDR1 and CDR2: MNHEY and SVGEGT. The CDR3, as DNA: TGTGCCAGCAGTTACTCGAATCTGGGGGGGAGCAATCAGCCCCAGCATTTT. Translation gives CASSYSNLGGSNQPQHF.

This chain uses TRBV12-3 or TRBV12-4 with TRBJ1-2; D is unclear. This CDR3 has 12 amino acids. Trimming took off 7 bases at V and 4 bases at J, with 10 bases between the two ends. This chain's CDR3 is CASTNSPYGYTF. CDR3 bases: TGTGCCAGCACGAACTCACCCTATGGCTACACCTTC.

This clone was recorded only once. The chain combines TRBV5-8 with TRBJ1-1, with D possibly being TRBD1 (5 bases). CDR1 and CDR2 from the germline V gene are SGHTS and YDEGEE. The CDR3 extends over 15 amino acids. Trimming shortened V by 5 bases and J by 0 bases, and 14 bases separated the two germline ends. The CDR3 DNA reads as TGTGCCAGCAGACCGTACGGGGGAATGAACACTGAAGCTTTCTTT. This sequence encodes CASRPYGGMNTEAFF.

The chain is built from TRBV19 and TRBJ1-3; no clear D. V was clipped by 7 bases and J by 4 bases, with 14 bases between them. CDR1 is LNHDA and CDR2 is SQIVND in the germline V gene (reference sequence). This CDR3 is 14 amino acids long. The CDR3 region is CASNPVGGGNTIYF. The CDR3 nucleotides read TGTGCCAGTAACCCCGTCGGAGGGGGAAACACCATATATTTT. Combining the CDR3 with reference TRBV19 and TRBJ1-3 gives the whole variable domain DGGITQSPKYLFRKEGQNVTLSCEQNLNHDAMYWYRQDPGQGLRLIYYSQIVNDFQKGDIAEGYSVSREKKESFPLTVTSAQKNPTAFYLCASNPVGGGNTIYFGEGSWLTVV.

V is TRBV6-2 or TRBV6-3 and J is TRBJ1-1, with 7 bases that match TRBD1. The CDR3 loop spans 13 amino acids. CDR1 MNHEY and CDR2 SVGEGT come from the germline V gene. The V segment lost 4 bases and the J segment 10 bases; nucleotides outside the gene matches: 9. CDR3 sequence: CASSSTGEGGAFF. The CDR3, as DNA: TGTGCCAGCAGTTCCACAGGGGAAGGTGGAGCTTTCTTT.

V gene TRBV27 combines with J gene TRBJ2-2; D perhaps matches TRBD1 (6 bases). The CDR3 contains 13 residues. Germline V lookup: CDR1 MNHEY, CDR2 SMNVEV (reference sequence). V lost 9 bases to trimming and J lost 2 bases, with 10 bases between them. In nucleotides, the CDR3 is TGTGCCAGTCAACAGGGTAACACCGGGGAGCTGTTTTTT. Translating it yields CASQQGNTGELFF.

The rearrangement uses TRBV7-9 and TRBJ2-3; weak D call: TRBD1 (5 bases). Germline V gene data show CDR1 as SEHNR and CDR2 as FQNEAQ (reference sequence). V lost 1 base and J lost 2, with 13 bases in between. This CDR3 has 16 amino acids. The CDR3 DNA is TGTGCCAGCAGCTTAGTTTGGGGCACATCCACAGATACGCAGTATTTT. It specifies CASSLVWGTSTDTQYF.

The rearrangement joins TRBV4-1 to TRBJ2-3; TRBD1 agrees at 9 bases. This CDR3 is built from 15 residues. Germline trimming cut 1 base from V and 4 bases from J; bases unmatched to any gene: 3. Germline values: CDR1 MGHRA, CDR2 YSYEKL. CDR3 sequence reads: CASSQGDRDPDTQYF. In DNA, the CDR3 is TGCGCCAGCAGCCAAGGGGACAGGGATCCAGATACGCAGTATTTT.

The chain has TRBV10-1 and TRBJ1-1; no firm D call. This CDR3 has 17 amino acids. Germline values: CDR1 WNHNN, CDR2 SYGVQD (reference sequence). V shed 6 bases and J shed 4 bases, with 24 bases lying between them. The CDR3 bases are TGCGCCAGCAGGAGGCCCTCATCGGCCTTGCGGGGCACTGAAGCTTTCTTT. It encodes CASRRPSSALRGTEAFF.

The rearrangement uses TRBV12-5 and TRBJ1-2; D not certain. Germline V gene data show CDR1 as LGHNT and CDR2 as FRNRAP. The CDR3 has 13 amino acids. V lost 6 bases and J lost 5, with 13 bases in between. The CDR3 is CASGSTESYGYTF. The CDR3 nucleotides are TGTGCTAGTGGATCCACGGAAAGTTATGGCTACACCTTC.

V and J are TRBV7-9 and TRBJ1-1; weak D call: TRBD1 (6 bases). V lost 8 bases and J 4 bases, leaving 14 bases between the germline ends. Germline V gene data show CDR1 as SEHNR and CDR2 as FQNEAQ (reference sequence). This CDR3 region has 13 residues. The CDR3 sequence: CASRGGRGTEAFF. CDR3 DNA sequence: TGTGCCAGCCGAGGGGGGCGAGGCACTGAAGCTTTCTTT.